What follows describes a single T cell receptor beta chain. This clone was detected once. This clone's antigen is unknown. One base away there is no much larger clone; base qualities are not given. The data are from a study of control samples from healthy donors and cancer patients (TCRdb year 2020). The CDR3 spans 13 residues, from the cysteine through the phenylalanine. The only DNA kept is the CDR3, 39 bases in frame from the first base. At the junction V is shortened by 4 bases and J by 0 bases, with 7 bases in between. As encoded in the germline V gene, CDR1 is SGHRS while CDR2 is YFSETQ. Library preparation employed the immunoSEQ multiplex PCR assay. The immuneACCESS repertoire file appears here via TCRdb, limited to in-frame rearrangements. These files lack a portion of the clones; in checked studies, under half of the deficit traces to unresolved V genes, and the cause of the others is not known. Counted in this sample were about 89,000 clones; approximately 89% of them appeared once. The ten biggest clones cover roughly 20% of the sample.

This TCR came from a man under 40 in good health. The V gene is TRBV5-1 and the J gene is TRBJ1-2, with no confidently assigned D gene. The sequenced sample consisted of blood. The CDR3 in this case is CASSHDANYGYTF. The DNA is as follows: TGCGCCAGCAGCCATGATGCTAACTATGGCTACACCTTC.